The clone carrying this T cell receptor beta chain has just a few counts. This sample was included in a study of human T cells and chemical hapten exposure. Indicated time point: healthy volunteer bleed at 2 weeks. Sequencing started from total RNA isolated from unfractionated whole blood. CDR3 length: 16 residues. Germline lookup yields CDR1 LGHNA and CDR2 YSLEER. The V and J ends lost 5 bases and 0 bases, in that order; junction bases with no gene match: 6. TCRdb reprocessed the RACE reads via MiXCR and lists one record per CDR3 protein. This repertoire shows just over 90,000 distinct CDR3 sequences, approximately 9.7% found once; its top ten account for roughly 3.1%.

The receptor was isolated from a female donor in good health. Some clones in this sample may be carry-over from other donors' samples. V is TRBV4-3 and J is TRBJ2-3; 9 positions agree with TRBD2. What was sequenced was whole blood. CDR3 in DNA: TGCGCCAGCAGCTTAGCGGGGGCCTCTAGCACAGATACGCAGTATTTT. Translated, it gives CASSLAGASSTDTQYF.